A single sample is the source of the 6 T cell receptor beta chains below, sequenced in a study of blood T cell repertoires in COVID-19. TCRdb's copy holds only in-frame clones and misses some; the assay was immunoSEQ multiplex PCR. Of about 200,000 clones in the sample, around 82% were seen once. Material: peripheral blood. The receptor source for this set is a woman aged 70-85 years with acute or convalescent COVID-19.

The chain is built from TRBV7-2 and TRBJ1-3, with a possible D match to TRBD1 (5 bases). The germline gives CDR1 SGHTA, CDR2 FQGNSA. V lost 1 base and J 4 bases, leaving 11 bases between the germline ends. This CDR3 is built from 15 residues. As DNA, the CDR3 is TGTGCCAGCAGCTTAGAAAGGGGAGGCGGAAACACCATATATTTT. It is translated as CASSLERGGGNTIYF.

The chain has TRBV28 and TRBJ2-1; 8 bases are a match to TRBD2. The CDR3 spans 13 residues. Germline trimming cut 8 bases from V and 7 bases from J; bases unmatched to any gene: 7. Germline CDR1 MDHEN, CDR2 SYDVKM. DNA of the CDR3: TGTGCCAGCTCGGGACTAGTTGGGAATGAGCAGTTCTTC. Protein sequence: CASSGLVGNEQFF.

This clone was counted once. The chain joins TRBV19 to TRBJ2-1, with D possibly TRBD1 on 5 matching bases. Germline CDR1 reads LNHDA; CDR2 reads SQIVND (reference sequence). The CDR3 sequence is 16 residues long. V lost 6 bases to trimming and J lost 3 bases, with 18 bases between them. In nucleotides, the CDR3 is TGTGCCAGTAGGAAGGGGCGGTTTCCTCTCTACAATGAGCAGTTCTTC. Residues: CASRKGRFPLYNEQFF.

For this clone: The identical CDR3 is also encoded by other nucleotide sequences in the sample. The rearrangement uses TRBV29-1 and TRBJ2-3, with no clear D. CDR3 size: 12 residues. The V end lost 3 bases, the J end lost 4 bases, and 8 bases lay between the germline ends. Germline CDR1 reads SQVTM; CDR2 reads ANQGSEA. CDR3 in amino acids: CSVDSGSDTQYF. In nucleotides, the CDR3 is TGCAGCGTTGACAGTGGCTCAGATACGCAGTATTTT.

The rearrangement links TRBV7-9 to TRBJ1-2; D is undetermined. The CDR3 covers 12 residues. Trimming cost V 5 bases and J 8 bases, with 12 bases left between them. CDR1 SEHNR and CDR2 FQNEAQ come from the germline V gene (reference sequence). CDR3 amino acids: CASSSTAYGYTF. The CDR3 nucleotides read TGTGCCAGCAGCAGCACCGCGTACGGCTACACCTTC.

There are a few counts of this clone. As DNA, the CDR3 is TGTGCCAGCAGCCCTCAGGGGGCTGGAAACACCATATATTTT. As protein: CASSPQGAGNTIYF. V and J are TRBV16 and TRBJ1-3; 7 bases agree with TRBD1. Trimming at V came to 4 bases and at J to 2 bases, leaving 2 bases not matched to a gene. The CDR3 length is 14 residues. Germline assignment: CDR1 KGHSY and CDR2 FQNENV.